This T cell receptor (beta chain) derives from a study of T cells in Graves' hyperthyroidism and ophthalmopathy. Not enrolled were patients with uncontrolled infection, other autoimmune disease, pregnancy or lactation. PBMCs stemmed from 10 ml fresh peripheral blood. This clonotype was observed a handful of times. Its antigen remains unknown. This CDR3 is built from 18 residues. With V trimmed by 6 bases and J by 0 bases, 11 bases remained unmatched. Germline lookup yields CDR1 LGHDT and CDR2 YNNKEL (reference sequence). Study-wide results and limits: Prediction of ophthalmopathy progression came a median approximately 6.5 months pre-onset.

Researchers took RNA transcripts and amplified the TCR beta CDR3 regions from them. A set of HTBI primers served as the primers for a first-round RT-PCR of the TCR CDR3. MiXCR was run by TCRdb on the multiplex PCR reads, yielding one entry per CDR3 protein. This table holds fewer than 700,000 distinct CDR3 sequences, about a sixth found once. Sequencing was carried out using blood. The receptor was isolated from a young woman with Graves' ophthalmopathy. The genes are TRBV3-1 and TRBJ1-6; 7 positions match TRBD1. In DNA, the CDR3 is TGTGCCAGCAGAGATACGACAGGGAGCCTCTCCTATAATTCACCCCTCCACTTT. Translating gives CASRDTTGSLSYNSPLHF.